The source of this TCR beta chain is a study of cytomegalovirus exposure and HLA in healthy donors. Study-level points and caveats: According to an earlier analysis, most TCR beta V segments yielded productive rearrangements about 87% or about 30% of the time.

This CDR3 has 15 amino acids. The V gene lost 0 bases and the J gene lost 7 bases, with 13 bases spanning the gap. Germline loops: CDR1 LNHDA, CDR2 SQIVND (reference sequence). In its sample, this clone was seen a few times. Its antigen is still unknown. The PCR ran on 60 Vbeta and 13 Jbeta primers. Sequencing used immunoSEQ multiplex PCR; TCRdb keeps in-frame clones, though not all of them. Among about 160,000 clones, 80% were seen once, and the ten largest hold about a tenth. The sample taken for sequencing was PBMCs. The chain joins TRBV19 to TRBJ1-5; D is uncertain. The TCR sequence derives from a man younger than 35 in good health and CMV-seropositive. CDR3 nucleotide sequence: TGTGCCAGTAGTATAGACCATACTTTCTACCAGCCCCAGCATTTT. Amino acid sequence: CASSIDHTFYQPQHF.